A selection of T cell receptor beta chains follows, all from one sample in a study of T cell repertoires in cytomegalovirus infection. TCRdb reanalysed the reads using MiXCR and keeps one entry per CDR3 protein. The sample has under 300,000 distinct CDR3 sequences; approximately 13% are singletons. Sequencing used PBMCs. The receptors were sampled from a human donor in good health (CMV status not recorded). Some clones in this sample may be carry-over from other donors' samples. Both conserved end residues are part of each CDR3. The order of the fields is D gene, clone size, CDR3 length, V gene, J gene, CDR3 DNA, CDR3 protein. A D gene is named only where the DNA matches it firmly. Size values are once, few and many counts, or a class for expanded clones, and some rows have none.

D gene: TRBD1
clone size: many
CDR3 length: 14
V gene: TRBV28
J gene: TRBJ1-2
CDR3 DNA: TGTGCCAGCAGTCTGGGACAGAGCCGCTATGGCTACACCTTC
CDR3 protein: CASSLGQSRYGYTF

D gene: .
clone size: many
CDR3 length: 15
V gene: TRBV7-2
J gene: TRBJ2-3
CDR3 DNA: TGTGCCAGCAGCTTGGGGGCGCCGGCGACAGATACGCAGTATTTT
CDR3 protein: CASSLGAPATDTQYF

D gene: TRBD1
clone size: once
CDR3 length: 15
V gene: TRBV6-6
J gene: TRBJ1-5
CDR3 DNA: TGTGCCAGCAGTGATCGACAGGGGCCCAGGGAGCCCCAGCATTTT
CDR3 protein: CASSDRQGPREPQHF

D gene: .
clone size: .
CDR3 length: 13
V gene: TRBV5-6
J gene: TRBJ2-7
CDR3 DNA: TGTGCCAGCAGCAGCCAGGATTTCTACGAGCAGTACTTC
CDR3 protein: CASSSQDFYEQYF

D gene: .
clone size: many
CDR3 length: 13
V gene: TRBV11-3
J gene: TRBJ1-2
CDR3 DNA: TGTGCCAGCAGCCCGCGGAGGGGGGATGGCTACACCTTC
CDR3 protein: CASSPRRGDGYTF

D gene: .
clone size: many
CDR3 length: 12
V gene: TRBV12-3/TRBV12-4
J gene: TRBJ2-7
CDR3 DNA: TGTGCCAGCAGGCGGGACAGCTACGAGCAGTACTTC
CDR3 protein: CASRRDSYEQYF

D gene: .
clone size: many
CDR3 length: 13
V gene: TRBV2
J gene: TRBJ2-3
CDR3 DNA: TGTGCCAGCATTCTCCAGGGCGCAGATACGCAGTATTTT
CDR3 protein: CASILQGADTQYF

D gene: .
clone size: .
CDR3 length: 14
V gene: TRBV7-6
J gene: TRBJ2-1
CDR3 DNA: TGTGCCAGCAGCCGCGGGATAGGGGTAGCCGAGCAGTTCTTC
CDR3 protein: CASSRGIGVAEQFF

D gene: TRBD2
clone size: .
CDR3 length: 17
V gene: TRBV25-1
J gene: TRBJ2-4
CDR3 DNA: TGTGCCAGCAGTGAGCGGGGGGGGGCCCGTAGTAAAAACATTCAGTACTTC
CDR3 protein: CASSERGGARSKNIQYF

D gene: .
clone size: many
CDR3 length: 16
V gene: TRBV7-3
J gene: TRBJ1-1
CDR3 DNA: TGTGCCAGCAGTTTAGGAGGGGCGCGCGGCAACACTGAAGCTTTCTTT
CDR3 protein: CASSLGGARGNTEAFF

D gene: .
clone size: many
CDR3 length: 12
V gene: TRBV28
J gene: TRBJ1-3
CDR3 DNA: TGTGCCAGCAGCGTACGGGCTGACACCATATATTTT
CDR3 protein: CASSVRADTIYF

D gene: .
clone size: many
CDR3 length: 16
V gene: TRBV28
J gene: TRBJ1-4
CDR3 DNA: TGTGCCAGCACCTCCCTAGGGCTACCCCGGGGTGAAAAACTGTTTTTT
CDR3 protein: CASTSLGLPRGEKLFF

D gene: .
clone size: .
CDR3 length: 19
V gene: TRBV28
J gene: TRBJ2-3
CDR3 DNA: TGTGCCAGCAGTTTCCTGGGGGTATATACCGGGAGCAGGACAGATACGCAGTATTTT
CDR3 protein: CASSFLGVYTGSRTDTQYF

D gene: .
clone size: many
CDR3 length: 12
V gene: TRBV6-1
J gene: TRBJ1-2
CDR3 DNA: TGTGCCATCAAATCGGGAACGGAAGGCTACACCTTC
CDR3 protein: CAIKSGTEGYTF

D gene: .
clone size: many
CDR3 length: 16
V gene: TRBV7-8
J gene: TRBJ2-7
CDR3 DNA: TGTGCCAGCAGCTCAAACCGGCGACCGGGCAACTACGAGCAGTACTTC
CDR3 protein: CASSSNRRPGNYEQYF

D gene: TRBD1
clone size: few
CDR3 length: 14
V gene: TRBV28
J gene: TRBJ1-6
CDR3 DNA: TGTGCCAGCAGTTTAAGGGACAGCAATTCACCCCTCCACTTT
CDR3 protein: CASSLRDSNSPLHF